A selection of T cell receptor beta chains follows, all from one sample in a study of immune heterogeneity within non-small cell lung tumors. TCRdb re-called the multiplex PCR reads with MiXCR, one entry per CDR3 protein. The repertoire consists of about 10,000 distinct CDR3 sequences, with roughly 26% occurring once and the leading ten covering approximately 13%. The sequenced sample was lung tumor tissue. The receptors here all came from a man aged 50-60 years with non-small cell lung cancer. Both conserved end residues are trimmed from each CDR3. The order of the fields is CDR3 protein, V gene.

CDR3: ASSLEASGGSTGKLF; V: TRBV5-1
CDR3: ASSPDRDQNIQY; V: TRBV6-1
CDR3: ASSLAGRGLYEQY; V: TRBV5-1
CDR3: ASSEAGTGRNQPQH; V: TRBV2
CDR3: ASTRWGDVTEAF; V: TRBV7-9
CDR3: AWSAKPGTMANSYEQY; V: TRBV30
CDR3: ANSPDGPILGEAF; V: TRBV11-1
CDR3: ASSLGTGGTYEQY; V: TRBV5-8
CDR3: ASFGQEGSPLH; V: TRBV5-1
CDR3: AWKEGWGAQPQH; V: TRBV30
CDR3: ASTKGVGNTIY; V: TRBV12-3/TRBV12-4
CDR3: ASSIGTGRIYGYT; V: TRBV19
CDR3: ASSDVAGNQETQY; V: TRBV6-1
CDR3: ASSFYASGGSDTQY; V: TRBV28
CDR3: ASSLTGERRIPQY; V: TRBV28
CDR3: ASSFPTQGPGELF; V: TRBV28
CDR3: ASSYETVPHGYT; V: TRBV6-5
CDR3: ASSSTSGSRTDTQY; V: TRBV11-2
CDR3: SATSRLTLNTGELF; V: TRBV20-1
CDR3: ASSFGGTRTDTQY; V: TRBV12-3/TRBV12-4
CDR3: SVQIGASGQLQH; V: TRBV29-1
CDR3: ASSLPSYEQY; V: TRBV28